This is a list of T cell receptor beta chains from one sample in a study of cytomegalovirus exposure and HLA in healthy donors. TCRdb's table, derived via immunoSEQ multiplex PCR, lists solely in-frame clones and lacks some. The data hold about 250,000 clones, with approximately 84% observed a single time. The sample comprised PBMCs. Receptor source: a man younger than 35 in good health and CMV-seropositive. Both conserved end residues are part of each CDR3. D genes are given only for firm matches. Rows give clone size only sometimes, using once, few, many, or a class for an expanded clone.

v_gene	abundance	d_gene	j_gene	len	CDR3aa	CDR3nt
TRBV5-1	NA	NA	TRBJ1-2	13	CASTTGGNYGYTF	TGCGCCAGCACCACCGGGGGTAACTATGGCTACACCTTC
TRBV5-5	many	TRBD1	TRBJ1-2	13	CASSSGDSYGYTF	TGTGCCAGCAGCTCGGGGGACAGCTATGGCTACACCTTC
TRBV28	once	NA	TRBJ2-7	13	CASSSGQVWRQYF	TGTGCCAGCAGTTCCGGGCAGGTCTGGAGGCAGTACTTC
TRBV6-5	NA	NA	TRBJ1-2	13	CASSIQGLGGYTF	TGTGCCAGCAGTATCCAGGGGCTGGGAGGCTACACCTTC
TRBV5-1	NA	TRBD2	TRBJ2-1	15	CASSLGGGTYNEQFF	TGCGCCAGCAGCTTGGGCGGGGGTACCTACAATGAGCAGTTCTTC
TRBV6-5	NA	NA	TRBJ2-6	14	CASRPGAGANVLTF	TGTGCCAGCAGACCAGGGGCTGGGGCCAACGTCCTGACTTTC
TRBV25-1	NA	TRBD2	TRBJ2-2	15	CASTPGGRAVGELFF	TGTGCCAGCACCCCTGGCGGGAGGGCCGTCGGGGAGCTGTTTTTT
TRBV7-9	NA	TRBD2	TRBJ2-7	13	CASSRGGQHEQYF	TGTGCCAGCAGCCGGGGGGGGCAGCACGAGCAGTACTTC
TRBV10-1	NA	NA	TRBJ1-5	13	CASSENSNQPQHF	TGCGCCAGCAGTGAGAATAGCAATCAGCCCCAGCATTTT
TRBV14	NA	NA	TRBJ2-1	15	CASSQFISSYNEQFF	TGTGCCAGCAGCCAATTTATTAGCTCCTACAATGAGCAGTTCTTC
TRBV10-3	NA	NA	TRBJ1-1	13	CAISLRLNTEAFF	TGTGCCATCAGCCTTCGCCTGAACACTGAAGCTTTCTTT
TRBV28	NA	NA	TRBJ1-5	14	CASTIHYSNQPQHF	TGTGCCAGCACCATACATTATAGCAATCAGCCCCAGCATTTT
TRBV6-5	NA	NA	TRBJ1-1	12	CASRSPGTEAFF	TGTGCCAGCAGATCCCCGGGAACTGAAGCTTTCTTT
TRBV29-1	NA	TRBD2	TRBJ2-1	15	CSVRGSSGKWGEQFF	TGCAGCGTTAGAGGGAGTAGCGGGAAGTGGGGTGAGCAGTTCTTC
TRBV29-1	once	TRBD2	TRBJ2-3	14	CSAWTSGRIDTQYF	TGCAGCGCTTGGACTAGCGGGAGGATCGATACGCAGTATTTT
TRBV27	NA	TRBD1	TRBJ2-7	14	CASSAADRAYEQYF	TGTGCCAGCAGTGCCGCGGACAGGGCTTACGAGCAGTACTTC
TRBV7-3	NA	NA	TRBJ2-6	19	CASSLSAGQLSSGANVLTF	TGTGCCAGCAGCTTATCGGCAGGCCAGCTGAGCTCTGGGGCCAACGTCCTGACTTTC
TRBV27	NA	NA	TRBJ1-5	13	CASSFTGLQPQHF	TGTGCCAGCAGTTTCACAGGGCTTCAGCCCCAGCATTTT
TRBV5-1	NA	NA	TRBJ2-2	16	CASSLEAVPMFGELFF	TGCGCCAGCAGCTTGGAGGCAGTGCCTATGTTCGGGGAGCTGTTTTTT
TRBV5-1	NA	NA	TRBJ1-5	13	CASSLESDQPQHF	TGCGCCAGCAGCTTGGAAAGCGATCAGCCCCAGCATTTT
TRBV11-2	NA	NA	TRBJ1-3	14	CASRGEVSGNTIYF	TGTGCCAGCAGGGGCGAAGTCTCTGGAAACACCATATATTTT
TRBV7-2	NA	NA	TRBJ1-2	15	CASSLMRLVMDGYTF	TGTGCCAGCAGCTTAATGCGGCTGGTTATGGATGGCTACACCTTC